Following are 8 T cell receptor beta chains from one sample sequenced in a study of blood T cell repertoires in COVID-19. Using immunoSEQ multiplex PCR, the repertoire was profiled, and TCRdb retains in-frame clones only, with some absent. The sample records fewer than 300,000 clones, less than 90% being singletons. Material for sequencing was peripheral blood. The receptors shown here come from a human donor in a cohort sampled during active COVID-19.

The chain combines TRBV28 with TRBJ1-2; 9 positions agree with TRBD1. Germline CDR1 MDHEN, CDR2 SYDVKM. V shed 6 bases, J shed 6 bases, and the junction held 11 bases outside the gene matches. This CDR3 has 15 amino acids. The CDR3 protein is CASSSTGTGINGYTF. As DNA, the CDR3 is TGTGCCAGCAGCTCTACCGGGACAGGGATAAATGGCTACACCTTC.

The chain uses TRBV29-1 and TRBJ2-1, with 7 bases fitting TRBD2. Trimming took 7 bases from V and 4 from J; bases not matched to a gene: 7. CDR3 length: 13 residues. Germline values: CDR1 SQVTM, CDR2 ANQGSEA. In DNA, the CDR3 is TGCAGCGCCAACACGGGGGGATACAATGAGCAGTTCTTC. Protein: CSANTGGYNEQFF.

The chain employs TRBV18 and TRBJ1-3; possibly TRBD1 for D (6 bases). The germline CDR1 and CDR2 sequences are KGHSH and LQKENI. Trimming cost V 1 base and J 2 bases, with 15 bases left between them. The length of the CDR3 is 17 residues. CDR3 coding DNA: TGTGCCAGCTCACCACTCGGGACACACGACACTGGAAACACCATATATTTT. As protein: CASSPLGTHDTGNTIYF.

The chain carries TRBV28 and TRBJ1-4; 9 bases fit TRBD1. The germline V gene encodes CDR1 MDHEN and CDR2 SYDVKM. The trim removed 5 bases at V and 8 bases at J, leaving 12 bases unmatched. This CDR3 contains 16 residues. The CDR3 coding sequence is TGTGCCAGCAGTGCCGACGGACAGGGGCTTTTAGAAAAACTGTTTTTT. This translates into CASSADGQGLLEKLFF.

The rearrangement joins TRBV16 to TRBJ2-7, with 10 bases identical to TRBD1. The CDR3 loop spans 15 amino acids. Germline lookup yields CDR1 KGHSY and CDR2 FQNENV. Trimming removed 5 bases from V and 0 bases from J; junction bases left unmatched: 4. The DNA of the CDR3 is TGTGCCAGCAGCAACCGGGACAGGGGCTCCTACGAGCAGTACTTC. Its translation: CASSNRDRGSYEQYF.

This chain joins TRBV29-1 and TRBJ1-2; the match to TRBD1 covers 8 bases. The CDR3 totals 11 residues. V lost 5 bases to trimming and J lost 8 bases; unmatched junction nucleotides: 4. CDR1 is SQVTM and CDR2 is ANQGSEA in the germline V gene. CDR3: CSVFDRGGYTF. The CDR3, as DNA: TGCAGCGTTTTTGACAGGGGAGGCTACACCTTC. Using reference TRBV29-1 and TRBJ1-2 for the parts outside the CDR3, the full variable domain is SAVISQKPSRDICQRGTSLTIQCQVDSQVTMMFWYRQQPGQSLTLIATANQGSEATYESGFVIDKFPISRPNLTFSTLTVSNMSPEDSSIYLCSVFDRGGYTFGSGTRLTVV.

This chain links TRBV15 with TRBJ2-1, with D hard to call. CDR1 and CDR2 (germline): LNHNV, YYDKDF (reference sequence). Trimming left V 0 bases short and J 6 bases short, with 12 bases between. CDR3 length: 15 residues. The CDR3: CATSRERAAVNEQFF. Written as DNA, the CDR3 is TGTGCCACCAGCAGAGAGCGCGCGGCGGTCAATGAGCAGTTCTTC.

This chain links TRBV3-1 (or the pseudogene TRBV3-2) with TRBJ2-7; 8 bases are a match to TRBD2. The CDR3 sequence is 14 residues long. CDR1 LGHDT and CDR2 YNNKEL come from the germline V gene (reference sequence). The ends lost 6 bases at V and 4 bases at J; junction bases unmatched: 8. The CDR3 reads CASSPGTRGYEQYF. DNA of the CDR3: TGTGCCAGCAGTCCCGGGACTAGAGGTTACGAGCAGTACTTC.